Detailed here is one T cell receptor (beta chain). Its specificity is not known. The data were produced by immunoSEQ multiplex PCR, yet TCRdb's version contains in-frame clones alone and is incomplete. The sample has around 130,000 clones; about 82% are singletons. These data originate in a study of T cell responses to AZD1222 COVID-19 vaccine. Study results and caveats: Seropositive status at baseline applied to only 6 or 7 AZD1222 recipients.

The source was peripheral blood, collected on day 0 of AZD1222 vaccination. The origin of this receptor is an adult in good health.

CDR3 loop: CASSQEGGNSQPQHF. In DNA form, the CDR3 reads TGCGCCAGCAGCCAAGAGGGCGGGAATTCACAGCCCCAGCATTTT. The genes are TRBV4-1 and TRBJ1-5; no clear D gene. Germline CDR1 is MGHRA and CDR2 is YSYEKL. This CDR3 contains 15 residues. The V end lost 0 bases, the J end lost 7 bases, and 13 bases lay between the germline ends.